This T cell receptor (beta chain) was sequenced during a study of OX40 agonist ivuxolimab in advanced cancers. With respect to this clone: Its specificity is not known.

Profiling relied on immunoSEQ multiplex PCR, and the TCRdb table lists in-frame clones only, not all of them. This table holds roughly 70,000 clones, just under 90% found once. Findings and caveats of the study: It was not determined which antigens were specifically recognized by the peripheral T cells that had undergone clonal expansion.

The CDR3 spans 14 residues. Unmatched junction bases numbered 8, after V lost 5 bases and J lost 2 bases. Germline V lookup: CDR1 GTSNPN, CDR2 SVGIG (reference sequence). This TCR came from an adult with an advanced solid tumor such as melanoma, head and neck, liver or kidney cancer. The V and J genes are TRBV30 and TRBJ2-7; 8 nucleotides align to TRBD1. The source was CD4+ or CD8+ T cells sorted from blood, collected in a trial of the OX40 agonist ivuxolimab. The chain's CDR3 is CAWVGQGRPYEQYF. CDR3 in DNA: TGTGCCTGGGTTGGACAGGGTCGACCCTACGAGCAGTACTTC.